The TCR beta chain under discussion was sequenced for a study of OX40 agonist ivuxolimab in advanced cancers. The wider study: The dose of intravenous ivuxolimab that patients received every 2 weeks ranged from 0.01 to 10 mg/kg. Earlier anti-PD-1, anti-PD-L1 or anti-CTLA-4 therapy was permitted; about 44% had received some. Study-wide findings and caveats: In the 0.1 to 3.0 mg/kg range, CD4+ and CD8+ blood T cells had expanded clonally by week 6.

Produced via immunoSEQ multiplex PCR; TCRdb's table is partial and in-frame only. This sample has about 16,000 clones, with roughly 86% found just once. CDR3 size: 14 residues. Germline lookup yields CDR1 SNHLY and CDR2 FYNNEI. In its sample, this clone was seen many times. Its antigen remains unknown. The germline gene is not matched at one end of the junction; a read error may be the cause. The sample consisted of CD4+ or CD8+ T cells sorted from blood, taken in a trial of the OX40 agonist ivuxolimab. This chain joins TRBV2 and TRBJ2-2; D tentatively reads TRBD1 or TRBD2 (5 bases each). The clonotype comes from an adult with an advanced solid tumor such as melanoma, head and neck, liver or kidney cancer. CDR3 coding DNA: TGTGCCAGCAGTGATAGTAGATTCCTAGGGGACCTGTTTTTT. This encodes CASSDSRFLGDLFF. Supplemented by reference TRBV2 and TRBJ2-2, the full variable domain reads EPEVTQTPSHQVTQMGQEVILRCVPISNHLYFYWYRQILGQKVEFLVSFYNNEISEKSEIFDDQFSVERPDGSNFTLKIRSTKLEDSAMYFCASSDSRFLGDLFFGEGSRLTVL.